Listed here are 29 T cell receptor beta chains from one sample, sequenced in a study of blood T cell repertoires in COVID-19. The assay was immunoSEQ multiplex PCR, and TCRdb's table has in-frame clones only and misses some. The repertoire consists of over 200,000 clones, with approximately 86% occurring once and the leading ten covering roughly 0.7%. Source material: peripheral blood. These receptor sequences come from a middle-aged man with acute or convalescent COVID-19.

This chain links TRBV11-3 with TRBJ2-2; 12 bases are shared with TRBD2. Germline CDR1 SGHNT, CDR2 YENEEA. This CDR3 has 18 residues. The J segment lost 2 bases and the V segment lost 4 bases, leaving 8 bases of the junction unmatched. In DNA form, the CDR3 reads TGTGCCAGCAGCTCCCGACTAGCGGGAGTGGATAACACCGGGGAGCTGTTTTTT. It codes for CASSSRLAGVDNTGELFF.

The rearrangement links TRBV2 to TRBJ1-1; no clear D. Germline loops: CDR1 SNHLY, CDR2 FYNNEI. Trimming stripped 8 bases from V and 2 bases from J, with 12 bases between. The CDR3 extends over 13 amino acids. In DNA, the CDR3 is TGTGCCAGCGTAGTGGGGAGCAACACTGAAGCTTTCTTT. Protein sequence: CASVVGSNTEAFF. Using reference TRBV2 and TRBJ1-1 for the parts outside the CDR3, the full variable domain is EPEVTQTPSHQVTQMGQEVILRCVPISNHLYFYWYRQILGQKVEFLVSFYNNEISEKSEIFDDQFSVERPDGSNFTLKIRSTKLEDSAMYFCASVVGSNTEAFFGQGTRLTVV.

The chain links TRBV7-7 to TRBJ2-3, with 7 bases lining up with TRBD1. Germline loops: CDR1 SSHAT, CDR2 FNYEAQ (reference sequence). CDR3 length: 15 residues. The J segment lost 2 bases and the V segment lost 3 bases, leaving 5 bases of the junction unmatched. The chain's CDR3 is CASSLDRPFTDTQYF. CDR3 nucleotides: TGTGCCAGCAGCTTGGACAGGCCTTTCACAGATACGCAGTATTTT.

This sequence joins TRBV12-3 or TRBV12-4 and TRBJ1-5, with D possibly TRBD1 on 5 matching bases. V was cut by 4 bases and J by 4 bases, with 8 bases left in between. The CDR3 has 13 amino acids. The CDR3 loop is CASSWGGNQPQHF. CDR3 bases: TGTGCCAGCAGTTGGGGGGGTAATCAGCCCCAGCATTTT.

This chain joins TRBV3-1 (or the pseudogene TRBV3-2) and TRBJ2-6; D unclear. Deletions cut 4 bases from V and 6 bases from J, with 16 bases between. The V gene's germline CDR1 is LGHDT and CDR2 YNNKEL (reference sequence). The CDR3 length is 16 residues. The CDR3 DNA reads TGTGCCAGCAGCCCTAAGGAGAGCGCTAAGGCCAACGTCCTGACTTTC. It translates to CASSPKESAKANVLTF.

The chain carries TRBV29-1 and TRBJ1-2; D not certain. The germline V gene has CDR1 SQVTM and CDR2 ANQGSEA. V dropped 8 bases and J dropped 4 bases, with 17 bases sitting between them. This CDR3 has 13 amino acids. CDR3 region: CSISRQDFYGYTF. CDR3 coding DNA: TGCAGCATCTCCCGGCAAGACTTCTATGGCTACACCTTC.

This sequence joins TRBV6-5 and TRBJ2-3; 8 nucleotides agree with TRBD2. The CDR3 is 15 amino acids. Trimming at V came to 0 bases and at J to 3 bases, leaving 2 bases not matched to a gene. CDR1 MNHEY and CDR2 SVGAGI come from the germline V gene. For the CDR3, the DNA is TGTGCCAGCAGTTACTCAGCGGGAGTGACAGATACGCAGTATTTT. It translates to CASSYSAGVTDTQYF.

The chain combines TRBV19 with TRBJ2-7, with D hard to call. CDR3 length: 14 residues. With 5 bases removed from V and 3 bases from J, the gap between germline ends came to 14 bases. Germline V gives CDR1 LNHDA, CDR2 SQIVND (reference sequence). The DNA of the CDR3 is TGTGCCAGTAGTTTAGGAGCACCGGGCTACGAGCAGTACTTC. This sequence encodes CASSLGAPGYEQYF.

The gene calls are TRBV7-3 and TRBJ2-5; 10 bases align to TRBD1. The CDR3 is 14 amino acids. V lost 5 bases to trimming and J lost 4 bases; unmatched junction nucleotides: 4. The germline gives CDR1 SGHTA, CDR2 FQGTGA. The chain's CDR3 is CASSPWTGGETQYF. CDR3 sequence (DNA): TGTGCCAGCAGCCCATGGACAGGGGGAGAGACCCAGTACTTC.

CDR3 sequence: CASSPQGLNTEAFF. CDR3 bases: TGTGCCAGCTCACCACAGGGGCTAAACACTGAAGCTTTCTTT. The chain combines TRBV18 with TRBJ1-1; D might be TRBD1 (5 bases). Trimming left V 1 base short and J 2 bases short, with 8 bases between. The germline V gene has CDR1 KGHSH and CDR2 LQKENI. The CDR3 sequence is 14 residues long.

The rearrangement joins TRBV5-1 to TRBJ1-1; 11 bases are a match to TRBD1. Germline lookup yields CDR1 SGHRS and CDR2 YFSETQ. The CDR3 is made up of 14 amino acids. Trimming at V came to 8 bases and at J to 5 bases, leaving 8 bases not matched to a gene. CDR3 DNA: TGCGCCAGTTTTTCCGGGACAGGGGGAACTGAAGCTTTCTTT. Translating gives CASFSGTGGTEAFF.

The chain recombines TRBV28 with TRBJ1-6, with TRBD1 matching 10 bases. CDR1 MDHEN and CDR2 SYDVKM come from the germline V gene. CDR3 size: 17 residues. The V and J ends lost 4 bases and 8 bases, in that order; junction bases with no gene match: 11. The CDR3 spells CASSSRQGARRDSPLHF. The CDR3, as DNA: TGTGCCAGCAGTTCAAGACAGGGGGCGCGGCGGGATTCACCCCTCCACTTT.

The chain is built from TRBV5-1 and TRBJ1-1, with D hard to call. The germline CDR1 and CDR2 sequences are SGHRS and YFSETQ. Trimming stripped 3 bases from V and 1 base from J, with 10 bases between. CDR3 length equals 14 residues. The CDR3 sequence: CASSSYRGNTEAFF. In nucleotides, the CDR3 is TGCGCCAGCAGCTCATACCGGGGGAACACTGAAGCTTTCTTT.

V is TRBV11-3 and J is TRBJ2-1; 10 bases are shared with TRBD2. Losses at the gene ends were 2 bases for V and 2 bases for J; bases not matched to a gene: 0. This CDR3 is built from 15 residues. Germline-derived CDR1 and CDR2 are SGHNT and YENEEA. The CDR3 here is CASSLSGGAYNEQFF. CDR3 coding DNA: TGTGCCAGCAGCTTAAGCGGGGGGGCCTACAATGAGCAGTTCTTC.

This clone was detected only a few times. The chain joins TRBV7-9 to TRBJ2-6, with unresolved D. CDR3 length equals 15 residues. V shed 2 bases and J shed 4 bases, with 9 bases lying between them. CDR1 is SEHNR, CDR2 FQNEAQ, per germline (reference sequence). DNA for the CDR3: TGTGCCAGCAGCTTAATGGCCACAGGGGCCAACGTCCTGACTTTC. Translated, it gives CASSLMATGANVLTF.

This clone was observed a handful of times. The CDR3 nucleotides are TGTGCCAGCTCACGACAGGGGGAAAATCAGCCCCAGCATTTT. Its protein is CASSRQGENQPQHF. The chain couples TRBV18 to TRBJ1-5; 9 bases match TRBD1. The CDR3 is 14 amino acids. Germline values: CDR1 KGHSH, CDR2 LQKENI. Losses at the gene ends were 4 bases for V and 4 bases for J; bases not matched to a gene: 2.

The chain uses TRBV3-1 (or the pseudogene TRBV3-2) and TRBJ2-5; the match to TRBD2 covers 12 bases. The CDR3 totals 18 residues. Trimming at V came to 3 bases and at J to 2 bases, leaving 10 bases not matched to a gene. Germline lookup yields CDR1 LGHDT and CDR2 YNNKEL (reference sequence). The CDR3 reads CASSQRGLAGGRQETQYF. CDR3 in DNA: TGTGCCAGCAGCCAGAGGGGCCTAGCGGGGGGGCGACAAGAGACCCAGTACTTC.

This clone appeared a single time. For the CDR3, the DNA is TGTGCCAGCAGCTTACTAGCGGGAGGGCGTGAGCAGTACTTC. Protein sequence: CASSLLAGGREQYF. The V call is TRBV5-4, the J call TRBJ2-7; the match to TRBD2 covers 13 bases. CDR3 length equals 14 residues. V was pared by 2 bases and J by 7 bases, with 3 bases of the junction left unmatched. Germline V gives CDR1 SGHNT, CDR2 YYREEE (reference sequence).

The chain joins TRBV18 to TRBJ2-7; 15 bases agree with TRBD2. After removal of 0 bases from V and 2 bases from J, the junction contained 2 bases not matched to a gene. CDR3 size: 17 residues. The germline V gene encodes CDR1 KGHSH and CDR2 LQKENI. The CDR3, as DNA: TGTGCCAGCTCACCACCCGGGACTAGCGGGGGGCCCTACGAGCAGTACTTC. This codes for CASSPPGTSGGPYEQYF.

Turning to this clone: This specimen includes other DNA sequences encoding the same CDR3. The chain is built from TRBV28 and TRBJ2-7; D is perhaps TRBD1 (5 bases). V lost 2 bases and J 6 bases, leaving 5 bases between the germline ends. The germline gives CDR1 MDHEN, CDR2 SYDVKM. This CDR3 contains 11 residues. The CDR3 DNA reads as TGTGCCAGCAGTTTAAGGGGCGAGCAGTACTTC. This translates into CASSLRGEQYF.

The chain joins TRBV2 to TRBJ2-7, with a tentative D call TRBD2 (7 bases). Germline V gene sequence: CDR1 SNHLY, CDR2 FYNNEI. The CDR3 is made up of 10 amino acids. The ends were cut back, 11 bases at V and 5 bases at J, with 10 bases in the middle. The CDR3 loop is CAAGAHEQYF. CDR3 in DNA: TGTGCCGCGGGGGCACACGAGCAGTACTTC.

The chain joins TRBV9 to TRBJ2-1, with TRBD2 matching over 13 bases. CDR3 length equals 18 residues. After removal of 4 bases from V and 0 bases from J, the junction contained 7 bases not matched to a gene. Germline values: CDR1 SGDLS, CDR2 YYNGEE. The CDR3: CASSPGLAGRGSYNEQFF. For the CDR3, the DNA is TGTGCCAGCAGCCCGGGACTAGCGGGGCGAGGCTCCTACAATGAGCAGTTCTTC.

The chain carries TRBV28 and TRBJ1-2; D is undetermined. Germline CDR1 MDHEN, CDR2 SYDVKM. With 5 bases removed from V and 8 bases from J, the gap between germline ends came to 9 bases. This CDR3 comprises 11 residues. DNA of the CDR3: TGTGCCAGCAGTCTAAAACGGGGCTACACCTTC. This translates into CASSLKRGYTF.

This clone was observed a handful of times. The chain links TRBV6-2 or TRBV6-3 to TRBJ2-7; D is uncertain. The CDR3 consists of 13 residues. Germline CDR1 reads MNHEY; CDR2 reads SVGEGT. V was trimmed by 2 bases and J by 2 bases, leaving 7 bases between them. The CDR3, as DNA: TGTGCCAGCAGTTACGGCCATGCCTACGAGCAGTACTTC. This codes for CASSYGHAYEQYF.

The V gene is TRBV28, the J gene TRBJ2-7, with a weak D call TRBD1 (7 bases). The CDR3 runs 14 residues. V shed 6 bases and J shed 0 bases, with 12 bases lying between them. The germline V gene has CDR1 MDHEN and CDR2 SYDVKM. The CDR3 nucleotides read TGTGCCAGCAGCTCGGGGGACAGCTCCTACGAGCAGTACTTC. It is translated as CASSSGDSSYEQYF.

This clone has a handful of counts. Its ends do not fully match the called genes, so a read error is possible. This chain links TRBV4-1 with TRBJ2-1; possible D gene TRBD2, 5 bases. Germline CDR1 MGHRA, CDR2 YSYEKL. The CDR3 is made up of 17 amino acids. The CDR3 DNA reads TGCGCCAGCAGCCAAGATAAGGCAGCGGCGTCCTCCAATGAGCAGTTCTTC. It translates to CASSQDKAAASSNEQFF.

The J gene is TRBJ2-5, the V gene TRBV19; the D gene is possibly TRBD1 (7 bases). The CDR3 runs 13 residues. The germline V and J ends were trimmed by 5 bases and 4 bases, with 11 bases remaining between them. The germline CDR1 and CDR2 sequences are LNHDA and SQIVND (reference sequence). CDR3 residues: CASSWRGRETQYF. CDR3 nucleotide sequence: TGTGCCAGTAGTTGGAGGGGGCGAGAGACCCAGTACTTC.

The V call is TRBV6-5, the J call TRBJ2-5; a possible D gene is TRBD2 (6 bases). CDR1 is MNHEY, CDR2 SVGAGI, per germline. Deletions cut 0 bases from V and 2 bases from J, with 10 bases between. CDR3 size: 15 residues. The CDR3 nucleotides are TGTGCCAGCAGTTACTCGACTAGGTCTCAAGAGACCCAGTACTTC. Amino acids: CASSYSTRSQETQYF.

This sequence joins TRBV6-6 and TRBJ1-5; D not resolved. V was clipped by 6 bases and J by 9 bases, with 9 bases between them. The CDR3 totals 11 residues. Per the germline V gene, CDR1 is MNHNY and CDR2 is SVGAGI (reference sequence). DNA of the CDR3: TGTGCCAGCAGCCCCGGAGGGCCCCAGCATTTT. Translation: CASSPGGPQHF.